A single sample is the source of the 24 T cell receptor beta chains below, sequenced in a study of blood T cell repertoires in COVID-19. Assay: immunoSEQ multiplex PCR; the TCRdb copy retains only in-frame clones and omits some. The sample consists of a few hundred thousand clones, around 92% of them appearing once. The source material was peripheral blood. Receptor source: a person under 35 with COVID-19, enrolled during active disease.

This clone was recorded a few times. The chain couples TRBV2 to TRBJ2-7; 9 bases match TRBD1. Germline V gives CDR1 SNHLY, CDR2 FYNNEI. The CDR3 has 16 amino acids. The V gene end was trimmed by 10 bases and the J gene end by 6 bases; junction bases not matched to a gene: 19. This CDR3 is CAITKWGQGEFGEQYF. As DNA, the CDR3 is TGTGCCATCACAAAATGGGGACAGGGCGAGTTTGGCGAGCAGTACTTC.

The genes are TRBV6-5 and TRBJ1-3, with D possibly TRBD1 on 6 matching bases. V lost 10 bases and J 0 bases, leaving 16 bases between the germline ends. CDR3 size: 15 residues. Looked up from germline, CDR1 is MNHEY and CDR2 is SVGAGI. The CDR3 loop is CATRQEPNSGNTIYF. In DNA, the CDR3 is TGTGCCACCCGACAGGAACCCAACTCTGGAAACACCATATATTTT.

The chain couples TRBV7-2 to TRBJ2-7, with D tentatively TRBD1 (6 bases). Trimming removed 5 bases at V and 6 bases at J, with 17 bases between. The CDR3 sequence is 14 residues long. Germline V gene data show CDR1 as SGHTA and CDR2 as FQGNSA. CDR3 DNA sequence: TGTGCCAGCAGCCCCCTGGGGGCGGGTAGCGAGCAGTACTTC. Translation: CASSPLGAGSEQYF. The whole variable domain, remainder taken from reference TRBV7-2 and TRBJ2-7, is GAGVSQSPSNKVTEKGKDVELRCDPISGHTALYWYRQSLGQGLEFLIYFQGNSAPDKSGLPSDRFSAERTGGSVSTLTIQRTQQEDSAVYLCASSPLGAGSEQYFGPGTRLTVT.

The CDR3 nucleotides read TGTGCCAGTCAGACTTGGCGGGTCACCGGGGAGCTGTTTTTT. Translated, it gives CASQTWRVTGELFF. The rearrangement uses TRBV19 and TRBJ2-2; the D gene is possibly TRBD2 (5 bases). Germline CDR1 LNHDA, CDR2 SQIVND (reference sequence). Trimming removed 8 bases from V and 4 bases from J, with 14 bases in between. This CDR3 has 14 residues.

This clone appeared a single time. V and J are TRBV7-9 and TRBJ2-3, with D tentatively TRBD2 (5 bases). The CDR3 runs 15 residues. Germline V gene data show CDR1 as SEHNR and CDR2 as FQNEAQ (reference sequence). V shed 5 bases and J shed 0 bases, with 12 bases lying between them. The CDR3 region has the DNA TGTGCCAGCAGCCCCCCCAGACTAAGCACAGATACGCAGTATTTT. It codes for CASSPPRLSTDTQYF. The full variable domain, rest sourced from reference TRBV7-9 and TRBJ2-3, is DTGVSQNPRHKITKRGQNVTFRCDPISEHNRLYWYRQTLGQGPEFLTYFQNEAQLEKSRLLSDRFSAERPKGSFSTLEIQRTEQGDSAMYLCASSPPRLSTDTQYFGPGTRLTVL.

CDR3 DNA: TGTGCCAGCTCACCACCCCGTGGCAGGCGCACAGATACGCAGTATTTT. Its translation is CASSPPRGRRTDTQYF. The chain carries TRBV18 and TRBJ2-3; no definite D call. Germline V gives CDR1 KGHSH, CDR2 LQKENI. V gave up 0 bases and J gave up 1 base, with 11 bases separating them. The CDR3 is 16 residues long.

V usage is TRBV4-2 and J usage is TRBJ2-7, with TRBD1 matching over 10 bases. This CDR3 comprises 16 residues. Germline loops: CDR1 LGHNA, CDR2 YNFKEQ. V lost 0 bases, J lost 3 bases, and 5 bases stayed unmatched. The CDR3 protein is CASSQDMWTGGYEQYF. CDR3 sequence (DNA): TGTGCCAGCAGCCAAGATATGTGGACAGGGGGCTACGAGCAGTACTTC.

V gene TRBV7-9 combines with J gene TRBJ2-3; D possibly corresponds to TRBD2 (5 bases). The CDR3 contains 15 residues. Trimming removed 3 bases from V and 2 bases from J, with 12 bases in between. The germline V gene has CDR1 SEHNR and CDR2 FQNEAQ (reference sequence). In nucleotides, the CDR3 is TGTGCCAGCAGCTTCCTGGCGGGTCTCACAGATACGCAGTATTTT. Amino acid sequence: CASSFLAGLTDTQYF.

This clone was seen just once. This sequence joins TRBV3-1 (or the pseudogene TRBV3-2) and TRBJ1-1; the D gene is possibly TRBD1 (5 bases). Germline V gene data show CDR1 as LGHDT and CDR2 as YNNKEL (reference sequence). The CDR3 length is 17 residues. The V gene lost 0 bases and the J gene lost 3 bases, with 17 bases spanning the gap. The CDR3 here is CASSQEVLRRVDTEAFF. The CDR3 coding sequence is TGTGCCAGCAGCCAAGAAGTCCTTCGCAGGGTAGACACTGAAGCTTTCTTT.

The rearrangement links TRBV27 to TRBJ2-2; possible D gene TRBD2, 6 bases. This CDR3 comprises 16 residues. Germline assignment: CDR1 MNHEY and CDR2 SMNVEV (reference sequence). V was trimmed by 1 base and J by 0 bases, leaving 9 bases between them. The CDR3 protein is CASSLWGGTNTGELFF. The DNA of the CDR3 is TGTGCCAGCAGTTTATGGGGCGGGACGAACACCGGGGAGCTGTTTTTT.

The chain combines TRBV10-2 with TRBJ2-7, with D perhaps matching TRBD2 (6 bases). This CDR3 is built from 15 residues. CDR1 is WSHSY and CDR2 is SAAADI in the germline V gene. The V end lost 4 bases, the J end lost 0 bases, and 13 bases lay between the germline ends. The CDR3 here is CASSGQEGGSYEQYF. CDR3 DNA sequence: TGCGCCAGCAGTGGTCAAGAGGGAGGCTCCTACGAGCAGTACTTC.

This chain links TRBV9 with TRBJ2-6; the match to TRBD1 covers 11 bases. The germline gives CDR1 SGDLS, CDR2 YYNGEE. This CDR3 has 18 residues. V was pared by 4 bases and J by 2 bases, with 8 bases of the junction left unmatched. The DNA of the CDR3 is TGTGCCAGCAGCACTCCCGGGACAGGGGGACCTGGGGCCAACGTCCTGACTTTC. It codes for CASSTPGTGGPGANVLTF.

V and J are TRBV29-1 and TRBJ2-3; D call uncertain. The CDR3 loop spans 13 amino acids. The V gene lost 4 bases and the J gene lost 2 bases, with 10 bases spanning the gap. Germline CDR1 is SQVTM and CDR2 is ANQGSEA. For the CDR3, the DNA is TGCAGCGTTGTGTTTGGCCACACAGATACGCAGTATTTT. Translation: CSVVFGHTDTQYF.

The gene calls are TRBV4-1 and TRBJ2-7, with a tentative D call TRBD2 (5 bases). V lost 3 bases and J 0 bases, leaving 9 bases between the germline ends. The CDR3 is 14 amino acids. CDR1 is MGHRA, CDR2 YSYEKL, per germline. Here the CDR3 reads CASSQTAGSYEQYF. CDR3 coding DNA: TGCGCCAGCAGCCAGACGGCGGGCTCCTACGAGCAGTACTTC.

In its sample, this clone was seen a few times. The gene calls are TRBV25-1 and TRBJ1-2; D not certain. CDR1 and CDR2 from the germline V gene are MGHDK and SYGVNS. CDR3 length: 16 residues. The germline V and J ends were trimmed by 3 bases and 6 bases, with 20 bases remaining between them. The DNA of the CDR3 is TGTGCCAGCAGTGAGTACGGTCGGGAGCGGATTCATGGCTACACCTTC. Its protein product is CASSEYGRERIHGYTF.

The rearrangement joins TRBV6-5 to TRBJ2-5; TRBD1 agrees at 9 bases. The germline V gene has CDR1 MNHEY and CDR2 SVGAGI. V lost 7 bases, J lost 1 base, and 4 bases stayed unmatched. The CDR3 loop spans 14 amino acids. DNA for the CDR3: TGTGCCAGCACCTCGACAGGGGGCCAAGAGACCCAGTACTTC. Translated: CASTSTGGQETQYF.

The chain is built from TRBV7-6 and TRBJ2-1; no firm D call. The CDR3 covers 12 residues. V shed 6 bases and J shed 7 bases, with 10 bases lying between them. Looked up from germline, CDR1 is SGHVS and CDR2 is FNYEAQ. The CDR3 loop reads CASRKYGNEQFF. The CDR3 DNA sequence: TGTGCCAGCAGGAAATACGGGAATGAGCAGTTCTTC. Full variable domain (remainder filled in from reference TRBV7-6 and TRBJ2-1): GAGVSQSPRYKVTKRGQDVALRCDPISGHVSLYWYRQALGQGPEFLTYFNYEAQQDKSGLPNDRFSAERPEGSISTLTIQRTEQRDSAMYRCASRKYGNEQFFGPGTRLTVL.

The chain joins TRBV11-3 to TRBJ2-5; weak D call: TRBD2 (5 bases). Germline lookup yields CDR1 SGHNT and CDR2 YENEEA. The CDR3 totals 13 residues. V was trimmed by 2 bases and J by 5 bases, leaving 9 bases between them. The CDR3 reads CASSLWESETQYF. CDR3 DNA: TGTGCCAGCAGCTTATGGGAGTCTGAGACCCAGTACTTC.

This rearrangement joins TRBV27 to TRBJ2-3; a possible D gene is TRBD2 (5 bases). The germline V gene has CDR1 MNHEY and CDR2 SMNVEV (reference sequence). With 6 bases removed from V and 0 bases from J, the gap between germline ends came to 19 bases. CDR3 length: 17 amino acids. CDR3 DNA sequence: TGTGCCAGCAGAGCTCTCCTGAGCGGCTCTAGCACAGATACGCAGTATTTT. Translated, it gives CASRALLSGSSTDTQYF.

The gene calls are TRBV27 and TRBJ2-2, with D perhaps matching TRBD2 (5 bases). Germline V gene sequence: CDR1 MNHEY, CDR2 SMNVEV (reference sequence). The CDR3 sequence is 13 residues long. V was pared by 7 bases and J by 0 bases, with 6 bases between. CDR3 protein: CASKGANTGELFF. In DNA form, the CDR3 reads TGTGCCAGCAAGGGAGCGAACACCGGGGAGCTGTTTTTT.

CDR3 sequence reads: CASSEIRLNEQFF. In DNA, the CDR3 is TGTGCCAGCAGTGAAATACGACTAAACGAGCAGTTCTTC. V is TRBV6-1 and J is TRBJ2-1, with D possibly matching TRBD2 (5 bases). V lost 2 bases to trimming and J lost 10 bases, with 12 bases between them. CDR1 MNHNS and CDR2 SASEGT come from the germline V gene. The CDR3 loop spans 13 amino acids.

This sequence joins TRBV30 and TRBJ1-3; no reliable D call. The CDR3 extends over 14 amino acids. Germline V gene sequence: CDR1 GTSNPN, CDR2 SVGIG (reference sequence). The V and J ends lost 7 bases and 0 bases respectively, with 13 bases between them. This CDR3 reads CALHLASSGNTIYF. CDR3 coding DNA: TGTGCCTTACACCTGGCCAGCTCTGGAAACACCATATATTTT.

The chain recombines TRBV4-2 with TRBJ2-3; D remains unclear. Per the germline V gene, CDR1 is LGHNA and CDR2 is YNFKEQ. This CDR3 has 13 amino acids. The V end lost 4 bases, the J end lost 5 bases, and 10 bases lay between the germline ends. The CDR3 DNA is TGTGCCAGCAGCCTCGAGGAGCAAGATACGCAGTATTTT. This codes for CASSLEEQDTQYF.

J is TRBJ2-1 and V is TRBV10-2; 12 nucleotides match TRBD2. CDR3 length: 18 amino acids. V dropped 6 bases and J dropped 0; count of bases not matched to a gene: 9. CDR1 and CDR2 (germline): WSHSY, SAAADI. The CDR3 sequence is CASRPRQTSGSSYNEQFF. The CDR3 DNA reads TGCGCCAGCAGACCTCGCCAGACTAGCGGGAGCTCCTACAATGAGCAGTTCTTC.